The source of this T cell receptor (beta chain) is a study of identical twins. Study-wide results and limits: The study found excess low generation probability among twin-shared out-of-frame alpha sequences. The same donors were not followed; conclusions instead depended on cross-sectional statistical analysis.

The cDNA had a unique molecular identifier and a template-switch universal primer site. MiXCR, run by TCRdb on the 5' RACE reads, gives a single entry per CDR3 protein. The repertoire holds hundreds of thousands of distinct CDR3 sequences, with around 6% as singletons. Trimming stripped 0 bases from V and 5 bases from J, with 25 bases between. The length of the CDR3 is 19 residues. Germline lookup yields CDR1 MGHRA and CDR2 YSYEKL. There are many counts of this clonotype. What it binds is unknown. This clonotype originated in a man aged 18 to 35 in good health. The material sequenced was naive T cells sorted from blood. The rearrangement links TRBV4-1 to TRBJ2-5, with D possibly TRBD1 on 6 matching bases. The CDR3 coding sequence is TGCGCCAGCAGCCAAGATTTGCGGACGATGACAGGAGGTATGGAGACCCAGTACTTC. Its translation is CASSQDLRTMTGGMETQYF.